These 14 T cell receptor beta chains came from one sample sequenced in a study of T cells after yellow fever vaccination. TCRdb analysed the 5' RACE reads with MiXCR anew, one entry per CDR3 protein. This table has 200,000 to 250,000 distinct CDR3 sequences, more than 3% appearing once. The sample was CD4+ T cells sorted from PBMCs, taken 10 days after the yellow fever booster vaccination. These receptors came from a man younger than 30 who received the YFV17D yellow fever vaccine.

The rearrangement links TRBV19 to TRBJ2-7; the match to TRBD1 covers 7 bases. V shed 5 bases and J 4 bases; nucleotides not matched to a gene: 8. Looked up from germline, CDR1 is LNHDA and CDR2 is SQIVND (reference sequence). This CDR3 is built from 14 residues. The CDR3 DNA follows: TGTGCCAGTAGTTCACCCGGACAGGTGTACGAGCAGTACTTC. It yields the protein CASSSPGQVYEQYF.

V gene TRBV15 combines with J gene TRBJ2-5; D gene uncertain. This CDR3 contains 15 residues. Germline V gene data show CDR1 as LNHNV and CDR2 as YYDKDF (reference sequence). The V end lost 0 bases, the J end lost 5 bases, and 13 bases lay between the germline ends. The chain's CDR3 is CATSRDQREGETQYF. CDR3 sequence (DNA): TGTGCCACCAGCAGAGATCAACGAGAAGGGGAGACCCAGTACTTC.

This clonotype was counted many times. V is TRBV12-3 or TRBV12-4 and J is TRBJ2-5; TRBD2 aligns across 8 bases. The CDR3 runs to 15 residues. V shed 6 bases, J shed 5 bases, and the junction held 11 bases outside the gene matches. This CDR3 reads CASRSHGGVRETQYF. In DNA form, the CDR3 reads TGTGCCAGCAGATCCCACGGGGGGGTTCGGGAGACCCAGTACTTC.

In this sample, this clonotype turned up many times. This rearrangement joins TRBV6-6 to TRBJ1-5; weak D call: TRBD1 (5 bases). Germline CDR1 and CDR2: MNHNY and SVGAGI (reference sequence). V lost 0 bases and J lost 4, with 13 bases in between. This CDR3 spans 16 amino acids. For the CDR3, the DNA is TGTGCCAGCAGTTACTCCCCTCAGGGACGGAATCAGCCCCAGCATTTT. It is translated as CASSYSPQGRNQPQHF.

This clonotype was observed many times. CDR3 coding DNA: TGCGCCAGCAGCCAAGTTCAGGACGGGGTCTACGAGCAGTACTTC. Residues: CASSQVQDGVYEQYF. This sequence joins TRBV4-3 and TRBJ2-7; tentatively, D is TRBD2 (5 bases). This CDR3 has 15 amino acids. Between the trimmed V and J ends, which lost 1 base and 3 bases, there was a span of 13 bases. Looked up from germline, CDR1 is LGHNA and CDR2 is YSLEER.

CDR3 protein: CASSRLLAGGTYEQYF. Here the CDR3 DNA reads TGTGCCAGCAGTCGGCTATTAGCGGGGGGCACCTACGAGCAGTACTTC. The chain links TRBV6-5 to TRBJ2-7; 10 bases match TRBD2. This CDR3 is built from 16 residues. With 5 bases clipped from V and 2 bases from J, the junction kept 9 bases outside the gene matches. Looked up from germline, CDR1 is MNHEY and CDR2 is SVGAGI.

There are many counts of this clonotype. The chain combines TRBV20-1 with TRBJ2-1, with no clear D. This CDR3 comprises 15 residues. V gave up 3 bases and J gave up 0 bases, with 12 bases separating them. Looked up from germline, CDR1 is DFQATT and CDR2 is SNEGSKA (reference sequence). The CDR3 loop reads CSARTAGNSYNEQFF. The CDR3 DNA follows: TGCAGTGCTAGGACCGCCGGTAACTCCTACAATGAGCAGTTCTTC.

This clonotype was picked up a small number of times. The rearrangement uses TRBV24-1 and TRBJ2-3, with 8 bases aligning to TRBD1. Germline assignment: CDR1 KGHDR and CDR2 SFDVKD. V was pared by 3 bases and J by 3 bases, with 10 bases of the junction left unmatched. The CDR3 consists of 17 residues. CDR3 protein: CATSDGARTGLTDTQYF. The CDR3 nucleotides read TGTGCCACCAGTGATGGAGCGAGGACAGGGCTGACAGATACGCAGTATTTT.

The table lists this clonotype with many counts. The CDR3 loop is CASSSPWTSGGGYTQYF. The CDR3 DNA sequence: TGTGCCAGCAGTTCCCCTTGGACTAGCGGGGGGGGTTATACGCAGTATTTT. The genes are TRBV27 and TRBJ2-3, with 15 positions matching TRBD2. V dropped 4 bases and J dropped 7; count of bases not matched to a gene: 9. The CDR3 runs 17 residues. Germline loops: CDR1 MNHEY, CDR2 SMNVEV (reference sequence).

This chain links TRBV14 with TRBJ2-3; 12 bases match TRBD2. The junction had 6 bases not matched to a gene; V was cut back by 2 bases and J by 0 bases. The CDR3 is made up of 18 amino acids. Germline CDR1 and CDR2: SGHDN and FVKESK. This chain's CDR3 is CASSQILAGGPSTDTQYF. In DNA, the CDR3 is TGTGCCAGCAGCCAAATACTAGCGGGGGGTCCTAGCACAGATACGCAGTATTTT.

At least ten counts were recorded for this clonotype. The chain employs TRBV7-8 and TRBJ2-7; weak D call: TRBD1 (6 bases). Trimming removed 5 bases at V and 3 bases at J, with 14 bases between. This CDR3 comprises 14 residues. Germline CDR1 and CDR2: SGHVS and FQNEAQ. The CDR3 reads CASSARGKVYEQYV. In DNA form, the CDR3 reads TGTGCCAGCAGCGCCAGGGGAAAGGTCTACGAGCAGTACGTC.

This sequence joins TRBV6-6 and TRBJ1-5; D ambiguous. Germline CDR1 MNHNY, CDR2 SVGAGI (reference sequence). V was cut by 5 bases and J by 7 bases, with 6 bases left in between. The CDR3 is made up of 11 amino acids. In nucleotides, the CDR3 is TGTGCCAGCAGTAACCTCCAGCCCCAGCATTTT. Translating it yields CASSNLQPQHF.

This clonotype was observed a few times. This rearrangement joins TRBV21-1 to TRBJ1-4; the tabulated D call, TRBD1, remains unverified against the DNA. TRBV21-1 is a pseudogene. The CDR3 has 17 residues. CDR3 nucleotides: TGTGCCAGCAGCGCCCGACAGGGCGCTGCAACTAATGAAAAACTGTTTTTT. This codes for CASSARQGAATNEKLFF.

This clonotype was observed a few times. This chain joins TRBV19 and TRBJ2-1, with D perhaps TRBD2 (5 bases). Germline V gives CDR1 LNHDA, CDR2 SQIVND (reference sequence). V was shortened by 6 bases and J by 0 bases, with 12 bases between the two germline ends. The CDR3 has 15 residues. CDR3 region: CASRVGRSSYNEQFF. The CDR3, as DNA: TGTGCCAGTAGGGTGGGGAGAAGCTCCTACAATGAGCAGTTCTTC.